This TCR beta chain originates from a study of T cells in Graves' hyperthyroidism and ophthalmopathy. Uncontrolled infection, other autoimmune disease, pregnancy or lactation excluded patients. Researchers amplified the TCR beta CDR3 regions from RNA transcripts. With the HTBI primer set, the TCR CDR3 went through a first round of RT-PCR. TCRdb ran MiXCR on the multiplex PCR reads and lists one entry per CDR3 protein. The sample shows more than 300,000 distinct CDR3 sequences, around 20% of them seen only once. Sequencing was performed on blood. The source is a man younger than 30 with Graves' ophthalmopathy.

CDR3 sequence (DNA): TGTGCCAGCAGCGTTTTCGACGGGACAGCTTACGAGCAGTACTTC. The encoded protein is CASSVFDGTAYEQYF. The gene calls are TRBV9 and TRBJ2-7; TRBD1 matches at 7 bases. V lost 2 bases to trimming and J lost 4 bases; unmatched junction nucleotides: 9. Germline V gene sequence: CDR1 SGDLS, CDR2 YYNGEE. The CDR3 length is 15 residues.